Each of the 26 T cell receptor beta chains below was sequenced from the same sample in a study of blood T cell repertoires in COVID-19. TCRdb's table, derived via immunoSEQ multiplex PCR, lists solely in-frame clones and lacks some. The repertoire includes some 250,000 clones, roughly 86% of them detected once, and about 3.3% sits in the top ten. The sequencing input was PBMCs or T cells enriched from blood (not recorded which). The source is a woman in her thirties or forties with acute COVID-19.

The chain couples TRBV30 to TRBJ2-6, with 10 bases fitting TRBD1. Losses at the gene ends were 7 bases for V and 2 bases for J; bases not matched to a gene: 11. The CDR3 loop spans 17 amino acids. Per germline, CDR1 GTSNPN and CDR2 SVGIG (reference sequence). DNA for the CDR3: TGTGCCTTAACAACCGGGACAGGGGTAGCTGGGGCCAACGTCCTGACTTTC. Its translation is CALTTGTGVAGANVLTF.

The chain couples TRBV28 to TRBJ2-2, with TRBD1 matching over 9 bases. The CDR3 is 16 residues long. From germline, CDR1 is MDHEN and CDR2 SYDVKM. With V trimmed by 8 bases and J by 4 bases, 11 bases remained unmatched. CDR3 sequence reads: CASGPGTGRRTGELFF. CDR3 nucleotide sequence: TGTGCCAGCGGACCCGGGACAGGGAGGCGCACCGGGGAGCTGTTTTTT.

The chain uses TRBV5-6 and TRBJ2-7; D is undetermined. The CDR3 spans 11 residues. The germline V and J ends were trimmed by 2 bases and 6 bases, with 6 bases remaining between them. The germline V gene has CDR1 SGHDT and CDR2 YYEEEE. This chain's CDR3 is CASSLSREQYF. The CDR3, as DNA: TGTGCCAGCAGCTTATCTCGCGAGCAGTACTTC.

This clone was picked up one time. The chain recombines TRBV11-2 with TRBJ2-5; D possibly corresponds to TRBD1 (5 bases). V was pared by 2 bases and J by 2 bases, with 18 bases between. The CDR3 is made up of 17 amino acids. CDR1 and CDR2 from the germline V gene are SGHAT and FQNNGV. The CDR3 is CASSLRSSRVGQETQYF. DNA for the CDR3: TGTGCCAGCAGCTTAAGATCGAGCAGGGTTGGGCAAGAGACCCAGTACTTC.

This clone was picked up one time. This chain links TRBV5-1 with TRBJ1-1, with D possibly being TRBD1 (6 bases). The CDR3 has 14 residues. Germline V gene sequence: CDR1 SGHRS, CDR2 YFSETQ. The V and J ends lost 2 bases and 2 bases respectively, with 10 bases between them. Written as DNA, the CDR3 is TGCGCCAGCAGCTTATCGGACAGCAACACTGAAGCTTTCTTT. It is translated as CASSLSDSNTEAFF.

The rearrangement uses TRBV30 and TRBJ1-5, with unresolved D. The germline V and J ends were trimmed by 0 bases and 4 bases, with 13 bases remaining between them. This CDR3 has 15 residues. Germline V lookup: CDR1 GTSNPN, CDR2 SVGIG (reference sequence). The CDR3 protein is CAWSVRYPINQPQHF. CDR3 nucleotide sequence: TGTGCCTGGAGTGTACGGTACCCCATTAATCAGCCCCAGCATTTT.

The chain joins TRBV2 to TRBJ2-5; 11 nucleotides align to TRBD2. CDR3 length equals 16 residues. Trimming at V came to 10 bases and at J to 4 bases, leaving 14 bases not matched to a gene. The germline gives CDR1 SNHLY, CDR2 FYNNEI. CDR3 coding DNA: TGTGCCAACCTTGGGCGTCTAGCGGGAGGAGGAGAGACCCAGTACTTC. Protein: CANLGRLAGGGETQYF. The entire variable domain, with the rest obtained from reference TRBV2 and TRBJ2-5, is as follows: EPEVTQTPSHQVTQMGQEVILRCVPISNHLYFYWYRQILGQKVEFLVSFYNNEISEKSEIFDDQFSVERPDGSNFTLKIRSTKLEDSAMYFCANLGRLAGGGETQYFGPGTRLLVL.

This sequence joins TRBV3-1 (or the pseudogene TRBV3-2) and TRBJ2-1; 10 bases are a match to TRBD2. V trimming: 4 bases; J trimming: 1 base; junction bases outside the gene matches: 7. The length of the CDR3 is 17 residues. Germline loops: CDR1 LGHDT, CDR2 YNNKEL (reference sequence). CDR3 amino acids: CASSPSTSGRSYNEQFF. The CDR3 DNA follows: TGTGCCAGCAGCCCCTCGACTAGCGGGCGGTCCTACAATGAGCAGTTCTTC.

A remark on this clone: The sample contains more than one DNA sequence encoding this CDR3. This rearrangement joins TRBV19 to TRBJ2-2; the D is unclear. Germline V lookup: CDR1 LNHDA, CDR2 SQIVND (reference sequence). The CDR3 runs to 14 residues. V gave up 1 base and J gave up 0 bases, with 3 bases separating them. The CDR3 is CASSIGANTGELFF. CDR3 DNA sequence: TGTGCCAGTAGTATAGGCGCGAACACCGGGGAGCTGTTTTTT. Full variable domain (remainder filled in from reference TRBV19 and TRBJ2-2): DGGITQSPKYLFRKEGQNVTLSCEQNLNHDAMYWYRQDPGQGLRLIYYSQIVNDFQKGDIAEGYSVSREKKESFPLTVTSAQKNPTAFYLCASSIGANTGELFFGEGSRLTVL.

This clone was seen more than once but under ten times. J is TRBJ1-6 and V is TRBV7-9, with D unresolved. Trimming took 3 bases from V and 8 from J, leaving 5 bases between them. This CDR3 contains 12 residues. Germline values: CDR1 SEHNR, CDR2 FQNEAQ (reference sequence). CDR3 region: CASSLEDSPLHF. DNA of the CDR3: TGTGCCAGCAGCTTGGAGGATTCACCCCTCCACTTT. The entire variable domain, with the rest obtained from reference TRBV7-9 and TRBJ1-6, is as follows: DTGVSQNPRHKITKRGQNVTFRCDPISEHNRLYWYRQTLGQGPEFLTYFQNEAQLEKSRLLSDRFSAERPKGSFSTLEIQRTEQGDSAMYLCASSLEDSPLHFGNGTRLTVT.

The V gene is TRBV24-1, the J gene TRBJ2-3; unclear D gene. Germline V gives CDR1 KGHDR, CDR2 SFDVKD. V dropped 1 base and J dropped 1 base, with 5 bases sitting between them. The CDR3 is made up of 14 amino acids. The CDR3 spells CATSDFEGTDTQYF. In nucleotides, the CDR3 is TGTGCCACCAGTGATTTCGAGGGCACAGATACGCAGTATTTT.

The chain joins TRBV5-1 to TRBJ2-3; D ambiguous. Per germline, CDR1 SGHRS and CDR2 YFSETQ. The V end lost 2 bases, the J end lost 1 base, and 8 bases lay between the germline ends. The CDR3 runs to 14 residues. CDR3 residues: CASSFGEGTDTQYF. The CDR3 DNA sequence: TGCGCCAGCAGCTTTGGAGAGGGCACAGATACGCAGTATTTT.

The chain joins TRBV3-1 (or the pseudogene TRBV3-2) to TRBJ2-7, with D maybe TRBD2 (5 bases). Germline V CDR1 and CDR2: LGHDT, YNNKEL (reference sequence). The ends were cut back, 1 base at V and 6 bases at J, with 7 bases in the middle. This CDR3 is 12 amino acids long. The chain's CDR3 is CASSQGGIEQYF. For the CDR3, the DNA is TGTGCCAGCAGCCAAGGAGGGATCGAGCAGTACTTC.

The rearrangement links TRBV11-2 to TRBJ2-7, with unresolved D. V gave up 5 bases and J gave up 2 bases, with 13 bases separating them. CDR3 length: 14 residues. Germline CDR1 is SGHAT and CDR2 is FQNNGV. The CDR3 here is CASSPSAGTYEQYF. DNA of the CDR3: TGTGCCAGCAGCCCCTCGGCAGGTACCTACGAGCAGTACTTC.

The rearrangement uses TRBV4-2 and TRBJ1-2; D not certain. Germline V lookup: CDR1 LGHNA, CDR2 YNFKEQ. This CDR3 contains 14 residues. Trimming removed 1 base at V and 2 bases at J, with 8 bases between. The CDR3 DNA follows: TGTGCCAGCAGCCAAGTCTTGTTAAACTATGGCTACACCTTC. It is translated as CASSQVLLNYGYTF.

J is TRBJ2-1 and V is TRBV27, with D perhaps matching TRBD2 (6 bases). This CDR3 contains 16 residues. Germline CDR1 reads MNHEY; CDR2 reads SMNVEV (reference sequence). Trimming took off 1 base at V and 6 bases at J, with 16 bases between the two ends. CDR3 region: CASSLYVAESTNEQFF. CDR3 nucleotide sequence: TGTGCCAGCAGTTTATATGTAGCGGAGTCTACCAATGAGCAGTTCTTC.

The chain uses TRBV12-3 or TRBV12-4 and TRBJ1-1; no reliable D call. This CDR3 region has 13 residues. V lost 3 bases, J lost 1 base, and 6 bases lay in between. Here the CDR3 DNA reads TGTGCCAGCAGTTTTCGACAGAACACTGAAGCTTTCTTT. This gives the protein CASSFRQNTEAFF.

V is TRBV6-5 and J is TRBJ1-6; possible D gene TRBD1, 6 bases. The ends were cut back, 0 bases at V and 5 bases at J, with 11 bases in the middle. CDR3 size: 16 residues. Germline assignment: CDR1 MNHEY and CDR2 SVGAGI. The CDR3 DNA is TGTGCCAGCAGTTACTCCCATAACAGGGATAATTCACCCCTCCACTTT. Its translation is CASSYSHNRDNSPLHF.

The V call is TRBV19, the J call TRBJ2-3; no clear D. V was pared by 4 bases and J by 5 bases, with 4 bases between. This CDR3 has 11 amino acids. CDR1 is LNHDA and CDR2 is SQIVND in the germline V gene (reference sequence). In DNA form, the CDR3 reads TGTGCCAGTAGTAACGGAGATACGCAGTATTTT. It translates to CASSNGDTQYF.

The chain couples TRBV20-1 to TRBJ2-1, with D possibly TRBD2 on 6 matching bases. From germline, CDR1 is DFQATT and CDR2 SNEGSKA (reference sequence). V was pared by 3 bases and J by 8 bases, with 26 bases between. The CDR3 has 17 residues. CDR3 residues: CSASVLRREFRSHEQFF. The CDR3 nucleotides read TGCAGTGCTAGTGTCTTGAGACGGGAGTTTAGATCTCATGAGCAGTTCTTC.

The rearrangement uses TRBV2 and TRBJ1-2; tentative D call: TRBD1 (5 bases). Between the trimmed V and J ends, which lost 8 bases and 6 bases, there was a span of 16 bases. Germline V gene lookup returns CDR1 SNHLY and CDR2 FYNNEI. CDR3 length equals 13 residues. CDR3 nucleotides: TGTGCCAGCGGTAGGGACTCGGGCCATGGCTACACCTTC. Amino acid sequence: CASGRDSGHGYTF.

In nucleotides, the CDR3 is TGTGCCAGCAGAGCCAAAACAGGGGGCCATGAGCAGTTCTTC. Translated: CASRAKTGGHEQFF. The chain carries TRBV2 and TRBJ2-1; 9 bases align to TRBD1. V shed 6 bases and J 8 bases; nucleotides not matched to a gene: 8. CDR1 and CDR2 (germline): SNHLY, FYNNEI. The CDR3 has 14 residues.

V is TRBV7-9 and J is TRBJ2-1; no reliable D call. Germline assignment: CDR1 SEHNR and CDR2 FQNEAQ (reference sequence). Trimming removed 2 bases at V and 3 bases at J, with 14 bases between. This CDR3 spans 16 amino acids. CDR3 in DNA: TGTGCCAGCAGCTTAATACGCTGGCAGGACTACAATGAGCAGTTCTTC. Translating it yields CASSLIRWQDYNEQFF.

The chain carries TRBV11-2 and TRBJ2-7; D is possibly TRBD2 (6 bases). This CDR3 spans 15 amino acids. V was pared by 5 bases and J by 2 bases, with 16 bases between. CDR1 and CDR2 from the germline V gene are SGHAT and FQNNGV. Here the CDR3 DNA reads TGTGCCAGCAGCCGGACGGGGCGGGGTACCTACGAGCAGTACTTC. It yields the protein CASSRTGRGTYEQYF.

This chain connects TRBV25-1 to TRBJ1-2; 7 bases agree with TRBD1. Germline values: CDR1 MGHDK, CDR2 SYGVNS. V gave up 2 bases and J gave up 8 bases; unmatched junction bases: 8. The CDR3 extends over 14 amino acids. The CDR3 nucleotides are TGTGCCAGCAGTGAAGAGGGGCAGGGGGTCGGCTACACCTTC. Amino acid sequence: CASSEEGQGVGYTF.

The chain employs TRBV3-1 (or the pseudogene TRBV3-2) and TRBJ1-6; D gene unclear. This CDR3 has 15 amino acids. The germline V gene has CDR1 LGHDT and CDR2 YNNKEL (reference sequence). Trimming pared 4 bases from V and 4 bases from J, leaving 11 bases between. The CDR3 loop reads CASSPENGYNSPLHF. DNA for the CDR3: TGTGCCAGCAGCCCCGAGAACGGGTATAATTCACCCCTCCACTTT.